This T cell receptor beta chain was recorded in a study of prognosis after radiotherapy for stage I lung cancer. Study results and limitations: There was a fall in unique TCR clone counts after stereotactic body radiation therapy, median about 10,000 versus 6,900.

The V gene's germline CDR1 is MNHEY and CDR2 SVGEGT. CDR3 length: 13 amino acids. Trimming shortened V by 5 bases and J by 0 bases, and 7 bases separated the two germline ends. By two-round multiplex PCR, the TCR beta CDR3 was amplified from genomic DNA. Gene-specific primers for each TRBV and TRBJ gene drove first-round PCR. One entry per CDR3 protein results from TCRdb running MiXCR on the multiplex PCR reads. In the table there are 26,000 or so distinct CDR3 sequences, around 30% of which are singletons. This clonotype was observed at least ten times. Its antigen remains unidentified. The sample was PBMCs, taken before or after stereotactic body radiation therapy (not recorded which). The sequence derives from a donor aged 50 or older with non-small cell lung cancer. The V and J genes are TRBV6-2 or TRBV6-3 and TRBJ1-1; no clear D gene. The DNA for the CDR3 is TGTGCCAGCAGTACTAACATGAACACTGAAGCTTTCTTT. Translation gives CASSTNMNTEAFF.